This TCR beta chain was identified during a study of Ad26.COV2.S vaccination and SARS-CoV-2 variants. Study in general: Into the muscle, Ad26.COV2.S was dosed once or twice, 56 days apart. The study, taken as a whole, reports: Relative to placebo recipients, vaccine recipients exhibited elevated spike-specific TCR breadth.

About this clone itself: The antigen is undetermined.

Assay: immunoSEQ multiplex PCR; the TCRdb copy retains only in-frame clones and omits some. The sample has 250,000 or so clones, 87% seen once. As to treatment: 15 to 20 received Ad26.COV2.S at low or high dose, single or two shots; 5 received placebo; per-sample allocation not given. After the first vaccine or placebo injection, samples were drawn on day 63. Looked up from germline, CDR1 is MNHNY and CDR2 is SVGAGI (reference sequence). The CDR3 sequence is 12 residues long. V lost 2 bases, J lost 5 bases, and 6 bases lay in between. Material: peripheral blood, obtained in a trial of Ad26.COV2.S vaccine versus placebo. This clonotype was obtained from a person between 18 and 65 years old who received the Ad26.COV2.S COVID-19 vaccine or a placebo. V gene TRBV6-6 combines with J gene TRBJ1-1; D unclear. CDR3 sequence reads: CASSYKQTEAFF. The DNA of the CDR3 is TGTGCCAGCAGTTACAAACAAACTGAAGCTTTCTTT.